The 8 T cell receptor beta chains below were found in one sample sequenced in a study of beta chain features in type 1 diabetes. Every bit of the isolated RNA underwent reverse transcription, so sequencing read expressed TCRB transcripts. Profiled with immunoSEQ multiplex PCR; TCRdb holds only in-frame clones, not every one. The sample gives about 300,000 clones, 8% of which show up once; roughly 1% is in the top ten. The sample taken for sequencing was central memory CD4+ T cells from blood. Source of these receptors: a young woman in good health.

J is TRBJ2-7 and V is TRBV5-4; 8 bases agree with TRBD1. The CDR3 has 15 amino acids. Germline V gives CDR1 SGHNT, CDR2 YYREEE (reference sequence). V lost 4 bases and J lost 6; bases outside the gene matches: 12. The CDR3 here is CASSLLTGVSREQYF. The CDR3 region has the DNA TGTGCCAGCAGCCTACTGACAGGGGTTTCGCGCGAGCAGTACTTC.

The CDR3 loop is CASSPGGSQPQHF. The CDR3 DNA follows: TGTGCCAGCAGCCCGGGGGGGAGTCAGCCCCAGCATTTT. V is TRBV7-9 and J is TRBJ1-5; D may be TRBD1 (5 bases). The germline gives CDR1 SEHNR, CDR2 FQNEAQ (reference sequence). V dropped 5 bases and J dropped 6 bases, with 11 bases sitting between them. The CDR3 loop spans 13 amino acids. Filled out from reference TRBV7-9 and TRBJ1-5, the complete variable domain reads DTGVSQNPRHKITKRGQNVTFRCDPISEHNRLYWYRQTLGQGPEFLTYFQNEAQLEKSRLLSDRFSAERPKGSFSTLEIQRTEQGDSAMYLCASSPGGSQPQHFGDGTRLSIL.

This clone has only a few counts. The chain carries TRBV7-2 and TRBJ1-1; D is unclear. With 5 bases removed from V and 1 base from J, the gap between germline ends came to 14 bases. In germline, CDR1 is SGHTA, CDR2 FQGNSA. CDR3 size: 15 residues. The CDR3 nucleotides are TGTGCCAGCAGCCTCTATACTCCGTCGAACACTGAAGCTTTCTTT. Its translation: CASSLYTPSNTEAFF.

This chain joins TRBV5-1 and TRBJ2-3; TRBD2 matches at 13 bases. Germline CDR1 is SGHRS and CDR2 is YFSETQ. This CDR3 contains 17 residues. V shed 0 bases and J 3 bases; nucleotides not matched to a gene: 4. The CDR3 loop reads CASSLGTSGSWTDTQYF. The DNA for the CDR3 is TGCGCCAGCAGCTTGGGGACTAGCGGGAGTTGGACAGATACGCAGTATTTT.

This clone was picked up a small number of times. The rearrangement links TRBV15 to TRBJ2-1; TRBD2 agrees at 7 bases. V was pared by 4 bases and J by 7 bases, with 7 bases of the junction left unmatched. The germline gives CDR1 LNHNV, CDR2 YYDKDF (reference sequence). This CDR3 region has 14 residues. The CDR3 is CATSTAVGGNEQFF. The CDR3 nucleotides are TGTGCCACCAGCACGGCAGTGGGGGGGAATGAGCAGTTCTTC.

The sample holds a few counts of this clone. The J gene is TRBJ1-2, the V gene TRBV28; 8 nucleotides match TRBD1. CDR3 length equals 14 residues. V gave up 5 bases and J gave up 4 bases; unmatched junction bases: 6. Germline lookup yields CDR1 MDHEN and CDR2 SYDVKM. As DNA, the CDR3 is TGTGCCAGCAGTCAAGGACAGGGTTTCTATGGCTACACCTTC. As protein: CASSQGQGFYGYTF.

The chain employs TRBV6-6 and TRBJ2-1; 9 bases match TRBD1. There are 15 residues in the CDR3. Germline CDR1 MNHNY, CDR2 SVGAGI (reference sequence). V dropped 5 bases and J dropped 8; count of bases not matched to a gene: 10. CDR3 nucleotide sequence: TGTGCCAGCAGTAACCCCGGGACAGGGCGCGATGAGCAGTTCTTC. Amino acids: CASSNPGTGRDEQFF.

The chain recombines TRBV7-2 with TRBJ2-5; TRBD1 aligns across 8 bases. In germline, CDR1 is SGHTA, CDR2 FQGNSA. The V and J ends lost 2 bases and 4 bases, in that order; junction bases with no gene match: 6. There are 15 residues in the CDR3. CDR3 region: CASSLNGQGGETQYF. CDR3 bases: TGTGCCAGCAGCTTAAATGGACAGGGTGGAGAGACCCAGTACTTC. Drawing the rest from reference TRBV7-2 and TRBJ2-5, the complete variable domain is GAGVSQSPSNKVTEKGKDVELRCDPISGHTALYWYRQSLGQGLEFLIYFQGNSAPDKSGLPSDRFSAERTGGSVSTLTIQRTQQEDSAVYLCASSLNGQGGETQYFGPGTRLLVL.